This T cell receptor beta chain was identified in a study of cytomegalovirus exposure and HLA in healthy donors. Regarding the study as a whole: Near-uniform donor sequencing depth was presumed by presence/absence analyses. A later analysis associated some 18,000 TCR beta sequences with HLA alleles at a 0.05 false discovery rate. Follow-up analysis found HLA locus-dependent TCR association rates, highest for DRB1 and lowest for HLA-C. Information on immune exposure was restricted to one variable (CMV serostatus).

The V end was cut by 7 bases, the J end by 2 bases, with 7 bases between. Germline values: CDR1 SEHNR, CDR2 FQNEAQ (reference sequence). The CDR3 is 12 residues long. As for this clone: As yet, its antigen is unknown.

The study ran its PCR with 60 Vbeta and 13 Jbeta primers. Assay used: immunoSEQ multiplex PCR; TCRdb lists only in-frame clones, some missing. The sample data list approximately 100,000 clones. Material: PBMCs. The genes are TRBV7-9 and TRBJ2-3; a possible D gene is TRBD1 (6 bases). The TCR was taken from a man aged 50 to 60 in good health and CMV-seropositive. CDR3 DNA sequence: TGTGCCAGCAACAGGGACACAGATACGCAGTATTTT. Amino acids: CASNRDTDTQYF.